Listed here is a single T cell receptor (beta chain). Its antigen remains unknown. The data were obtained in a study of neurological immune-mediated disorders. Regarding the study as a whole: Patients with HTLV-1-associated myelopathy showed the most TCR clonal expansion. Those with multiple sclerosis showed the least, falling below healthy controls. The multiple sclerosis repertoire cluster was not associated with any clinical or MRI feature, with the authors stating that larger cohorts are needed. The absence of shared CDR3 amino acid sequences among expanded clones across subjects suggests private repertoires in all groups.

This CDR3 has 12 residues. V trimming: 10 bases; J trimming: 1 base; junction bases outside the gene matches: 2. From germline, CDR1 is SNHLY and CDR2 FYNNEI. TCRdb independently ran MiXCR on the 5' RACE reads; one entry per CDR3 protein. The sample contains 81,000 or so distinct CDR3 sequences, 5% to 6% of which appear only once. This clonotype was sampled from a woman in her 30s with multiple sclerosis. The source material was PBMCs. The chain recombines TRBV2 with TRBJ1-1; 8 bases fit TRBD1. DNA of the CDR3: TGTGCCACTGGACAGGGGAACACTGAAGCTTTCTTT. It translates to CATGQGNTEAFF.